The 15 T cell receptor beta chains reported below all come from one sample, sequenced in a study of beta chain features in type 1 diabetes. Notes on the study in general: Across all four CD4+ subsets, people with type 1 diabetes showed modestly shorter TCRB CDR3s.

The sequenced template was cDNA made from the entire isolated RNA. The protocol was immunoSEQ multiplex PCR, while the TCRdb copy is restricted to in-frame clones and leaves out a portion. The sample includes 200,000 to 300,000 clones, 20% of them seen just once. Their cognate antigens are unknown. The sequenced sample was naive CD4+ T cells from blood. The receptors were sampled from a woman aged 35 to 49 with type 1 diabetes.

The chain employs TRBV5-4 and TRBJ2-7; D gene ambiguous. Deletions cut 4 bases from V and 2 bases from J, with 10 bases between. The CDR3 length is 13 residues. Germline V gives CDR1 SGHNT, CDR2 YYREEE (reference sequence). CDR3 coding DNA: TGTGCCAGCAGCGTGGACGGTACCTACGAGCAGTACTTC. It codes for CASSVDGTYEQYF.

The V and J genes are TRBV7-2 and TRBJ1-5, with D possibly matching TRBD1 (5 bases). Germline V gene lookup returns CDR1 SGHTA and CDR2 FQGNSA. With 0 bases removed from V and 5 bases from J, the gap between germline ends came to 14 bases. CDR3 size: 16 residues. The CDR3, as DNA: TGTGCCAGCAGCTTAGCCCGACCAGGGATCGATCAGCCCCAGCATTTT. This sequence encodes CASSLARPGIDQPQHF.

The V gene is TRBV29-1, the J gene TRBJ2-3, with TRBD2 identical over 8 bases. Unmatched junction bases numbered 3, after V lost 4 bases and J lost 0 bases. The CDR3 length is 14 residues. CDR1 is SQVTM, CDR2 ANQGSEA, per germline. CDR3 region: CSVAIAGSTDTQYF. CDR3 in DNA: TGCAGCGTTGCGATAGCGGGGAGCACAGATACGCAGTATTTT.

This sequence joins TRBV5-1 and TRBJ2-7; 10 positions match TRBD1. In germline, CDR1 is SGHRS, CDR2 YFSETQ. The CDR3 is 14 amino acids. Trimming cost V 4 bases and J 7 bases; bases outside gene matches: 8. CDR3 DNA: TGCGCCAGCAGCGGAACGGACAGGGGGAAAGAGCAGTACTTC. It translates to CASSGTDRGKEQYF.

The rearrangement links TRBV5-1 to TRBJ1-1; D is unclear. Trimming took off 5 bases at V and 1 base at J, with 15 bases between the two ends. The CDR3 has 15 residues. Looked up from germline, CDR1 is SGHRS and CDR2 is YFSETQ. The CDR3 coding sequence is TGCGCCAGCAGGGATCAGGTCCAATCGAACACTGAAGCTTTCTTT. Its translation is CASRDQVQSNTEAFF.

The chain combines TRBV30 with TRBJ2-7; D remains unclear. The CDR3 runs to 13 residues. Per the germline V gene, CDR1 is GTSNPN and CDR2 is SVGIG (reference sequence). Trimming left V 3 bases short and J 0 bases short, with 9 bases between. This CDR3 reads CAWSQARSYEQYF. The CDR3 DNA sequence: TGTGCCTGGAGCCAGGCCCGCTCCTACGAGCAGTACTTC.

The genes are TRBV29-1 and TRBJ1-2; the D gene is possibly TRBD1 (6 bases). From germline, CDR1 is SQVTM and CDR2 ANQGSEA. V was cut by 5 bases and J by 8 bases, with 15 bases left in between. This CDR3 is built from 12 residues. The CDR3 protein is CSVHGWGLGYTF. The CDR3 nucleotides read TGCAGCGTTCACGGTTGGGGGCTAGGCTACACCTTC.

The chain uses TRBV7-2 and TRBJ2-7; possible D gene TRBD2, 6 bases. The CDR3 is 14 amino acids. Germline CDR1 reads SGHTA; CDR2 reads FQGNSA. Trimming left V 3 bases short and J 8 bases short, with 17 bases between. The CDR3 loop is CASSFRSRGGKQYF. The CDR3 DNA sequence: TGTGCCAGCAGCTTTCGTTCGCGGGGTGGGAAGCAGTACTTC.

The chain joins TRBV4-3 to TRBJ1-1, with 8 bases lining up with TRBD1. The trim removed 0 bases at V and 3 bases at J, leaving 6 bases unmatched. The CDR3 loop spans 16 amino acids. Germline V gives CDR1 LGHNA, CDR2 YSLEER. CDR3: CASSQDARGPHTEAFF. The DNA for the CDR3 is TGCGCCAGCAGCCAAGATGCCAGGGGGCCGCACACTGAAGCTTTCTTT.

This clone appeared a few times. Other DNA sequences in the same sample also yield this CDR3. This chain uses TRBV5-1 with TRBJ2-5; D gene uncertain. The germline V and J ends were trimmed by 0 bases and 1 base, with 7 bases remaining between them. This CDR3 is built from 14 residues. Germline V CDR1 and CDR2: SGHRS, YFSETQ. In DNA, the CDR3 is TGCGCCAGCAGCTTGGCCGGCGGCCAAGAGACCCAGTACTTC. This encodes CASSLAGGQETQYF.

This clone was found a few times. The chain uses TRBV6-5 and TRBJ1-6; TRBD1 is a possible D gene (5 bases). V shed 6 bases and J shed 7 bases, with 16 bases lying between them. This CDR3 has 15 residues. Germline CDR1 is MNHEY and CDR2 is SVGAGI. The CDR3 DNA follows: TGTGCCAGCAGCCGGGACTCGGGAGGAAATTCACCCCTCCACTTT. Its protein is CASSRDSGGNSPLHF.

This clone was detected a few times. This rearrangement joins TRBV18 to TRBJ2-7; TRBD1 is a possible D gene (6 bases). Trimming pared 5 bases from V and 3 bases from J, leaving 11 bases between. The CDR3 loop spans 13 amino acids. The germline CDR1 and CDR2 sequences are KGHSH and LQKENI. CDR3 coding DNA: TGTGCCAGCTCAGAAGACAGGATCTACGAGCAGTACTTC. Its translation is CASSEDRIYEQYF.

The CDR3 DNA reads TGTGCCAGCAGTTTAGTAGCACCCACTGAAGCTTTCTTT. Amino acids: CASSLVAPTEAFF. The chain links TRBV28 to TRBJ1-1; D is ambiguous. The CDR3 length is 13 residues. V was clipped by 2 bases and J by 4 bases, with 8 bases between them. Germline lookup yields CDR1 MDHEN and CDR2 SYDVKM.

The chain has TRBV7-2 and TRBJ1-3; perhaps TRBD1 as D (6 bases). CDR1 is SGHTA, CDR2 FQGNSA, per germline. Between the trimmed V and J ends, which lost 5 bases and 2 bases, there was a span of 10 bases. This CDR3 is 14 amino acids long. Here the CDR3 reads CASSPNRAGNTIYF. The DNA for the CDR3 is TGTGCCAGCAGCCCTAACAGGGCTGGAAACACCATATATTTT.

This sequence joins TRBV6-1 and TRBJ2-7, with D possibly TRBD1 on 6 matching bases. Germline CDR1 is MNHNS and CDR2 is SASEGT. V lost 8 bases and J 3 bases, leaving 17 bases between the germline ends. The CDR3 runs to 14 residues. The CDR3 protein is CASLNLGHLYEQYF. CDR3 sequence (DNA): TGTGCCAGCCTAAACCTGGGACACCTCTACGAGCAGTACTTC.